Listed below are T cell receptor beta chains from one sample, sequenced in a study of T-cell reconstitution after alpha-beta-depleted transplantation in children. TCRdb analysed the PCR reads with MiXCR anew, one entry per CDR3 protein. The table shows approximately 590,000 distinct CDR3 sequences, with under 12% occurring only once. The specimen comprised PBMCs from the stem cell graft donor, sampled from the stem cell graft. The receptors originated from a human donor who donated a stem cell graft to a child with acute myeloid leukemia. CDR3s include the opening cysteine and the closing phenylalanine or tryptophan. D genes are given only for firm matches. Expanded clones get a size class; other rows say once, few or many, or leave the size out.

TRBJ1-1	TRBV25-1	few	TRBD1	TGTGCCAGCATCCCGAGACAATTGACAGGGGTTACTGAAGCTTTCTTT	CASIPRQLTGVTEAFF
TRBJ2-7	TRBV29-1	-	-	TGCAGCGTTGCGCGCGGGGCTGGCGGCGAGCAGTACTTC	CSVARGAGGEQYF
TRBJ1-2	TRBV9	-	-	TGTGCCAGCAGCCTGACCCTATCCCACTATGGCTACACCTTC	CASSLTLSHYGYTF
TRBJ2-1	TRBV24-1	many	TRBD2	TGTGCCACCAGTGTAAGGACTAGCGGCTACAATGAGCAGTTCTTC	CATSVRTSGYNEQFF
TRBJ1-3	TRBV12-3/TRBV12-4	few	-	TGTGCCAGCAGTTTCGGCCAGGACTCTGGAAACACCATATATTTT	CASSFGQDSGNTIYF
TRBJ2-1	TRBV24-1	few	TRBD1	TGTGCCACCAGTGAGGACAGGTTTATCAACAATGAGCAGTTCTTC	CATSEDRFINNEQFF
TRBJ2-1	TRBV7-2	-	-	TGTGCCAGCAGCTTAGCGCGAAGCGGGTTATACAATGAGCAGTTCTTC	CASSLARSGLYNEQFF
TRBJ2-1	TRBV19	few	TRBD2	TGTGCCAGTAGTAAGGGTTCTAGCGGGGGGAACAATGAGCAGTTCTTC	CASSKGSSGGNNEQFF
TRBJ2-7	TRBV20-1	few	-	TGCAGTGCTAGAGATACGGGCCTCTACGAGCAGTACTTC	CSARDTGLYEQYF
TRBJ2-7	TRBV12-3/TRBV12-4	few	-	TGTGCCAGCGGTTCAAGGCAGGACGAGCAGTACTTC	CASGSRQDEQYF
TRBJ2-1	TRBV6-2/TRBV6-3	few	TRBD2	TGTGCCAGCAGTTTGGGAGGGATAGAGGGTCGTGAGCAGTTCTTC	CASSLGGIEGREQFF
TRBJ2-2	TRBV27	-	-	TGTGCCAGCACTTCCCCCGGTTGGGAGACCGGGGAGCTGTTTTTT	CASTSPGWETGELFF
TRBJ1-6	TRBV20-1	few	-	TGCAGTGCTAATCCTGTGAATTCACCCCTCCACTTT	CSANPVNSPLHF
TRBJ2-5	TRBV27	few	-	TGTGCCAGCAGTTTTAGCGGATTTCAGACCCAGTACTTC	CASSFSGFQTQYF
TRBJ2-5	TRBV21-1	once	-	TGTGCCAGCAGCAAGTTTAGGAAAGCCCGGGGACTTTTACAAGAGACCCAGTACTTC	CASSKFRKARGLLQETQYF
TRBJ1-1	TRBV3-1	-	-	TGTGCCAGCAGCCACGGGACCGAGTTAGTGATCCCTGAAGCTTTCTTT	CASSHGTELVIPEAFF
TRBJ2-3	TRBV6-2/TRBV6-3	-	-	TGTGCCAGCAGTCCCCAATCGGCTACGCAGTATTTT	CASSPQSATQYF
TRBJ2-2	TRBV2	-	-	TGTGCCAGCAGTGAAGTGACTAACTCCGGGGAGCTGTTTTTT	CASSEVTNSGELFF
TRBJ1-4	TRBV19	-	-	TGTGCCTGTGGTGCGGGGAGAGGAGAAAAACTGTTTTTT	CACGAGRGEKLFF
TRBJ2-2	TRBV20-1	few	-	TGCAGTGCTAGAGGAACTAGTGGGTGGAACACCGGGGAGCTGTTTTTT	CSARGTSGWNTGELFF
TRBJ1-1	TRBV20-1	many	-	TGCAGTGCCGACCCGGGAGTGAACACTGAAGCTTTCTTT	CSADPGVNTEAFF
TRBJ2-1	TRBV7-8	few	-	TGTGCCAGCAGCCTGAGATGGAATGAGCAGTTCTTC	CASSLRWNEQFF
TRBJ1-5	TRBV7-9	-	TRBD1	TGTGCCAGCAGCCCTGACAGGGGCCAGCCCCAGCATTTT	CASSPDRGQPQHF
TRBJ2-3	TRBV24-1	many	TRBD1	TGTGCCACCAGTGACCTCGAAACTACCGGGACAGGGGGTGCAGATACGCAGTATTTT	CATSDLETTGTGGADTQYF
TRBJ2-7	TRBV19	-	-	TGTGCCAGTAAACTCGGAGACGAGCAGTACTTC	CASKLGDEQYF
TRBJ2-3	TRBV6-2/TRBV6-3	few	-	TGTGCCAGCAGCCTACTAGCTTCCACCCGACTCACAGATACGCAGTATTTT	CASSLLASTRLTDTQYF
TRBJ2-4	TRBV12-3/TRBV12-4	-	-	TGTGCCAGCAGTTTACCCACAGGGCTTTGGGATTGGGAAAACATTCAGTACTTC	CASSLPTGLWDWENIQYF
TRBJ2-1	TRBV7-4	many	-	TGTGCCACCCCCCGGGATGAGCAGTTCTTC	CATPRDEQFF
TRBJ2-3	TRBV29-1	few	-	TGCAGCGTTGGGGAAGATACGCAGTATTTT	CSVGEDTQYF
TRBJ2-3	TRBV12-3/TRBV12-4	-	-	TGTGCCACCGGAAAGACCGGGAGCCAAAATATAGATACGCAGTATTTT	CATGKTGSQNIDTQYF
TRBJ1-4	TRBV7-2	few	TRBD1	TGTGCCAGCAGCCCTAGGAAGGGGGCGGAAAAACTGTTTTTT	CASSPRKGAEKLFF
TRBJ1-2	TRBV7-9	few	-	TGTGCCAGCAGCTTATCAGTAAGGGGACATGGCTACACCTTC	CASSLSVRGHGYTF
TRBJ2-1	TRBV6-2/TRBV6-3	few	TRBD2	TGTGCCAGCAGTTACTTAACGGGACTAGCTTACAATGAGCAGTTCTTC	CASSYLTGLAYNEQFF
TRBJ2-3	TRBV29-1	few	TRBD2	TGCAGCGGGAATCGGGCGGGACAGGCGATTCTAGCGGGAGCCTACACAGATACGCAGTATTTT	CSGNRAGQAILAGAYTDTQYF
TRBJ2-7	TRBV12-3/TRBV12-4	few	-	TGTGCCAGCACCCGGGACCTCTTCCTCTACGAGCAGTACTTC	CASTRDLFLYEQYF
TRBJ2-1	TRBV2	many	-	TGTGCCAGCAGTGAAGTATATGAGCAGTTCTTC	CASSEVYEQFF
TRBJ1-2	TRBV7-2	few	-	TGTGCCAGCATCCTACACCCGACAGCCCCTGATGGCTACACCTTC	CASILHPTAPDGYTF
TRBJ2-2	TRBV5-1	-	TRBD1	TGCGCCAGCAGCTTGAAGGGGGCCGCGAACACCGGGGAGCTGTTTTTT	CASSLKGAANTGELFF
TRBJ2-1	TRBV4-3	-	-	TGCGCCAGCAGCCAGTTTGAGGGTGAGCAGTTCTTC	CASSQFEGEQFF
TRBJ1-3	TRBV5-1	-	-	TGCGCCAGCAGCTCCGGGACCCCAGGTGGAAACACCATATATTTT	CASSSGTPGGNTIYF
TRBJ1-1	TRBV2	-	TRBD1	TGTGCCAGCAGTATGACACAGGGGTTGAACACTGAAGCTTTCTTT	CASSMTQGLNTEAFF
TRBJ2-3	TRBV3-1	-	TRBD2	TGTGCCAGCAGCCTTTGGGCAGCGGGAGACCAAAATACGCAGTATTTT	CASSLWAAGDQNTQYF
TRBJ2-3	TRBV7-8	-	-	TGTGCCAGCAGCTCACCCAGCGGCGGCACAGATACGCAGTATTTT	CASSSPSGGTDTQYF
TRBJ1-2	TRBV27	many	-	TGTGCCAGCAGAGCGCCCGGCAGCACTAACTATGGCTACACCTTC	CASRAPGSTNYGYTF
TRBJ1-5	TRBV29-1	few	-	TGCAGCGTCGGTGTGGCTGACAATCAGCCCCAGCATTTT	CSVGVADNQPQHF
TRBJ2-7	TRBV29-1	few	TRBD1	TGCAGCGTAAGGACAGGGGATCCCTCCTACGAGCAGTACTTC	CSVRTGDPSYEQYF
TRBJ2-7	TRBV7-2	many	TRBD2	TGTGCCAGCAGCTTAGCGTCTGCGGGAGAGGTCTACGAGCAGTACTTC	CASSLASAGEVYEQYF